This TCR beta chain appears in the sequencing data of a study of fetal regulatory T cell absence and autoimmunity. Study-level background: IPEX patients had exocrine pancreas autoimmunity without clinical diabetes. Whole-study results and caveats: The oligoclonal enrichment was interpreted as supporting antigen-driven pancreatic autoimmunity before birth in IPEX syndrome.

The assay was run at survey level. Sequencing was performed with immunoSEQ multiplex PCR; in TCRdb, only in-frame clones are kept and a portion is missing. The sample shows about 50,000 clones, about four fifths of them seen only once. The CDR3 spans 16 residues. CDR1 is MNHEY and CDR2 is SMNVEV in the germline V gene (reference sequence). Trimming left V 4 bases short and J 7 bases short, with 17 bases between. Comment on this clone: The antigen is undetermined.

This chain connects TRBV27 to TRBJ1-6; possible D gene TRBD1, 5 bases. The receptor was isolated from a newborn boy with IPEX syndrome. The sequenced sample consisted of cord blood. CDR3 amino acids: CASSWGLPVGNSPLHF. CDR3 in DNA: TGTGCCAGCAGTTGGGGCCTCCCGGTTGGGAATTCACCCCTCCACTTT.